The 19 T cell receptor beta chains given below trace back to one sample, sequenced in a study of response to subunit inactivated influenza vaccine. One entry per CDR3 protein results from TCRdb running MiXCR on the RT-PCR reads. The sample yields hundreds of thousands of distinct CDR3 sequences, approximately 12% seen once. Specimen: PBMCs from blood, collected on the day of vaccination. Receptors were obtained from a man aged 50 or older who received an inactivated influenza vaccine.

V and J are TRBV20-1 and TRBJ2-7; 8 bases are a match to TRBD1. The ends lost 6 bases at V and 6 bases at J; junction bases unmatched: 7. Germline loops: CDR1 DFQATT, CDR2 SNEGSKA (reference sequence). CDR3 size: 12 residues. CDR3 DNA sequence: TGCAGTGCACGTCCAGGGGGCTCCGAGCAGTACTTC. Its translation is CSARPGGSEQYF.

Worth noting for this clonotype: A read error may be the cause here, since a much bigger clone is one base away. The V call is TRBV15, the J call TRBJ2-1; no clear D. Germline CDR1 is LNHNV and CDR2 is YYDKDF (reference sequence). This CDR3 is 12 amino acids long. The CDR3 nucleotides read TGTGACACCAGTCTCCCCTACAATGAGCAGTTCTTC. This encodes CDTSLPYNEQFF.

The chain has TRBV20-1 and TRBJ1-1; D not certain. V was cut by 7 bases and J by 0 bases, with 15 bases left in between. This CDR3 spans 14 amino acids. CDR1 and CDR2 from the germline V gene are DFQATT and SNEGSKA (reference sequence). The CDR3 nucleotides are TGCAGTGGGCCAGAGGGCTTTATGAACACTGAAGCTTTCTTT. The encoded protein is CSGPEGFMNTEAFF.

This chain joins TRBV29-1 and TRBJ1-1, with D possibly TRBD1 on 5 matching bases. Germline loops: CDR1 SQVTM, CDR2 ANQGSEA. Trimming took 2 bases from V and 1 from J, leaving 11 bases between them. This CDR3 spans 14 amino acids. The DNA for the CDR3 is TGCAGCGTTGAATTTGGGACTAGGAACACTGAAGCTTTCTTT. This gives the protein CSVEFGTRNTEAFF.

The chain carries TRBV14 and TRBJ2-7, with 11 bases aligning to TRBD2. There are 14 residues in the CDR3. Germline V gene data show CDR1 as SGHDN and CDR2 as FVKESK. The J segment lost 7 bases and the V segment lost 6 bases, leaving 8 bases of the junction unmatched. The CDR3 coding sequence is TGTGCCAGCAGGGAACTAGCGGGAGCGGATGAGCAGTACTTC. Protein: CASRELAGADEQYF.

This clonotype was counted many times. This chain connects TRBV5-1 to TRBJ2-2, with TRBD2 matching 12 bases. The CDR3 length is 18 residues. CDR1 is SGHRS and CDR2 is YFSETQ in the germline V gene. V shed 4 bases and J 2 bases; nucleotides not matched to a gene: 9. CDR3 nucleotide sequence: TGCGCCAGCAGCAAGAGGGGACTAGCGGGTCTAAACACCGGGGAGCTGTTTTTT. As protein: CASSKRGLAGLNTGELFF.

Notes on this clonotype: At one end, the junction sequence differs from germline, possibly due to a read error. V gene TRBV7-3 combines with J gene TRBJ2-6; D is undetermined. Germline lookup yields CDR1 SGHTA and CDR2 FQGTGA. The CDR3 has 15 residues. The CDR3: CASSITSSGANVLTF. CDR3 nucleotides: TGTGCCAGCAGCATAACCTCCAGTGGGGCCAACGTCCTGACTTTC. Using reference TRBV7-3 and TRBJ2-6 for the parts outside the CDR3, the full variable domain is GAGVSQTPSNKVTEKGKYVELRCDPISGHTALYWYRQSLGQGPEFLIYFQGTGAADDSGLPNDRFFAVRPEGSVSTLKIQRTERGDSAVYLCASSITSSGANVLTFGAGSRLTVL.

The J gene is TRBJ2-7, the V gene TRBV3-1, with a possible D match to TRBD2 (6 bases). From germline, CDR1 is LGHDT and CDR2 YNNKEL (reference sequence). Trimming removed 8 bases from V and 6 bases from J, with 11 bases in between. CDR3 size: 11 residues. The CDR3 sequence is CASFGGGEQYF. CDR3 sequence (DNA): TGTGCCAGCTTCGGGGGAGGCGAGCAGTACTTC.

This clonotype was found a few times. The chain recombines TRBV11-3 with TRBJ2-7; D not certain. The CDR3 sequence is 12 residues long. The germline V gene has CDR1 SGHNT and CDR2 YENEEA. V lost 1 base, J lost 6 bases, and 7 bases lay in between. DNA of the CDR3: TGTGCCAGCAGCTTAGTCCCTCTCGAGCAGTACTTC. It encodes CASSLVPLEQYF.

The genes are TRBV27 and TRBJ2-2; no clear D. CDR3 length equals 15 residues. Germline V gene data show CDR1 as MNHEY and CDR2 as SMNVEV (reference sequence). V was cut by 3 bases and J by 4 bases, with 12 bases left in between. DNA for the CDR3: TGTGCCAGCAGTTTCGTGTTTCCCCCCACCGGGGAGCTGTTTTTT. Translation gives CASSFVFPPTGELFF.

This clonotype has more than one count but fewer than ten. The chain couples TRBV4-2 to TRBJ1-6; TRBD1 might be the D (5 bases). Trimming shortened V by 0 bases and J by 6 bases, and 12 bases separated the two germline ends. The CDR3 totals 16 residues. CDR1 is LGHNA and CDR2 is YNFKEQ in the germline V gene. The CDR3, as DNA: TGTGCCAGCAGCCAAGAGAGGGACCGAGGTAATTCACCCCTCCACTTT. As protein: CASSQERDRGNSPLHF.

CDR3 sequence: CASRSWGTGELFF. For the CDR3, the DNA is TGTGCCAGCAGGAGCTGGGGGACCGGGGAGCTGTTTTTT. The chain joins TRBV7-9 to TRBJ2-2; TRBD1 or TRBD2 may be the D gene (5 bases each). Trimming cost V 6 bases and J 5 bases, with 10 bases left between them. From germline, CDR1 is SEHNR and CDR2 FQNEAQ (reference sequence). The CDR3 is 13 amino acids.

In this sample, this clonotype turned up a few times. The V gene is TRBV5-6, the J gene TRBJ2-7; 7 nucleotides match TRBD2. CDR3 length: 16 amino acids. Germline V gene data show CDR1 as SGHDT and CDR2 as YYEEEE. Trimming cost V 0 bases and J 2 bases; bases outside gene matches: 8. The CDR3 DNA reads TGTGCCAGCAGCTTGGCCGGAATAAGCGGGACCTACGAGCAGTACTTC. Translated, it gives CASSLAGISGTYEQYF.

The table lists this clonotype with a few counts. The V gene is TRBV5-1, the J gene TRBJ2-7; no clear D. The V end was cut by 4 bases, the J end by 7 bases, with 12 bases between. This CDR3 region has 12 residues. CDR1 SGHRS and CDR2 YFSETQ come from the germline V gene. As DNA, the CDR3 is TGCGCCAGCAGCCGGGTTGACCAGGAGCAGTACTTC. It yields the protein CASSRVDQEQYF. Drawing the rest from reference TRBV5-1 and TRBJ2-7, the complete variable domain is KAGVTQTPRYLIKTRGQQVTLSCSPISGHRSVSWYQQTPGQGLQFLFEYFSETQRNKGNFPGRFSGRQFSNSRSEMNVSTLELGDSALYLCASSRVDQEQYFGPGTRLTVT.

The gene calls are TRBV30 and TRBJ2-2, with D tentatively TRBD1 (5 bases). Looked up from germline, CDR1 is GTSNPN and CDR2 is SVGIG (reference sequence). Trimming cost V 3 bases and J 6 bases, with 8 bases left between them. The CDR3 has 12 amino acids. The CDR3 nucleotides read TGTGCCTGGAGCAGACAGCCCGGGGAGCTGTTTTTT. As protein: CAWSRQPGELFF.

Worth noting for this clonotype: One end of the junction is discordant with germline, which a read error may explain. The CDR3 loop is CASRAGGSHEQYF. As DNA, the CDR3 is TGTGCCAGCAGGGCGGGAGGCTCCCACGAGCAGTACTTC. The V gene is TRBV6-2 or TRBV6-3, the J gene TRBJ2-7; 8 nucleotides line up with TRBD2. The CDR3 totals 13 residues. Germline V lookup: CDR1 MNHEY, CDR2 SVGEGT.

This clonotype was seen more than once but under ten times. The chain joins TRBV24-1 to TRBJ2-3; TRBD1 aligns across 7 bases. V shed 4 bases and J 5 bases; nucleotides not matched to a gene: 2. This CDR3 has 13 residues. CDR1 KGHDR and CDR2 SFDVKD come from the germline V gene. CDR3 in DNA: TGTGCCACCAGTGAAACAGGGGTAGATACGCAGTATTTT. Translation: CATSETGVDTQYF.

This clonotype turned up a few times. The CDR3 here is CASTNRGSGIAKNIQYF. The CDR3 DNA reads TGTGCCAGCACCAATCGGGGTAGCGGGATTGCCAAAAACATTCAGTACTTC. The rearrangement uses TRBV12-3 or TRBV12-4 and TRBJ2-4; TRBD2 matches 8 bases. J gave up 1 base and V 7 bases, and 12 bases lay outside the gene matches. The CDR3 loop spans 17 amino acids.

The V and J genes are TRBV7-6 and TRBJ2-7, with D possibly being TRBD1 (6 bases). The V end was cut by 5 bases, the J end by 3 bases, with 14 bases between. The CDR3 length is 14 residues. Germline assignment: CDR1 SGHVS and CDR2 FNYEAQ. The CDR3 loop reads CASSNGDTDYEQYF. CDR3 nucleotides: TGTGCCAGCAGCAACGGGGACACCGACTACGAGCAGTACTTC.